The rows below give T cell receptor beta chains drawn from one sample of a study of blood T cell repertoires in COVID-19. Here immunoSEQ multiplex PCR was the method, and the copy in TCRdb shows in-frame clones only, minus some. The sample contains 130,000 to 150,000 clones, around 80% of which appear only once. The sequenced sample consisted of peripheral blood. These receptors originate from a man at least 80 years old with acute or convalescent COVID-19. Both conserved end residues are part of each CDR3. D genes are given only for firm matches. Clone size is shown for a subset of rows, as once, few, many or a class of expanded clone.

v_gene,d_gene,j_gene,abundance,CDR3aa,CDR3nt
TRBV6-5,TRBD2,TRBJ2-7,few,CASNKRTSGGEQYF,TGTGCCAGCAATAAACGGACCTCCGGGGGGGAGCAGTACTTC
TRBV24-1,TRBD1,TRBJ2-7,once,CATSATGTGEQYF,TGTGCCACCAGTGCGACAGGGACGGGCGAGCAGTACTTC
TRBV7-3,TRBD1,TRBJ2-7,few,CASSSRQGAEQYF,TGTGCCAGCAGCAGTCGACAGGGGGCCGAGCAGTACTTC
TRBV19,NA,TRBJ2-3,NA,CASTRGPSTDTQYF,TGTGCCAGTACTCGGGGTCCAAGCACAGATACGCAGTATTTT
TRBV30,NA,TRBJ2-5,NA,CAWSRQVRETQYF,TGTGCCTGGAGCCGACAGGTTAGGGAGACCCAGTACTTC
TRBV19,NA,TRBJ1-5,NA,CASSAPIYSNQPQHF,TGTGCCAGTAGTGCTCCGATCTATAGCAATCAGCCCCAGCATTTT
TRBV21-1,NA,TRBJ1-1,few,CASSKDRVGLNTEAFF,TGTGCCAGCAGCAAAGACAGGGTGGGACTGAACACTGAAGCTTTCTTT
TRBV21-1,NA,TRBJ2-2,few,CASSAPGVDTGELFF,TGTGCCAGCAGCGCCCCAGGGGTGGACACCGGGGAGCTGTTTTTT
TRBV30,NA,TRBJ2-7,NA,CACGQSSYEQYF,TGTGCCTGCGGACAGTCCTCCTACGAGCAGTACTTC
TRBV2,NA,TRBJ1-2,NA,CASSEFGAEVTYGYTF,TGTGCCAGCAGTGAGTTTGGGGCCGAGGTTACCTATGGCTACACCTTC
TRBV7-2,NA,TRBJ2-3,NA,CASRSMGARANPQSDTQYF,TGTGCCAGCAGGTCCATGGGTGCTAGAGCGAACCCCCAGTCGGATACGCAGTATTTT
TRBV11-2,TRBD1,TRBJ2-1,NA,CASSLGLGQGLNEQFF,TGTGCCAGCAGCTTAGGGTTGGGACAGGGGCTCAATGAGCAGTTCTTC
TRBV10-3,NA,TRBJ2-2,once,CAISEPKAAGELFF,TGTGCCATCAGTGAGCCTAAAGCCGCCGGGGAGCTGTTTTTT
TRBV4-1,NA,TRBJ2-3,NA,CASSQLLGNTQYF,TGCGCCAGCAGCCAACTACTAGGCAATACGCAGTATTTT
TRBV7-9,TRBD1,TRBJ1-1,NA,CASSPVRGPRSTEAFF,TGTGCCAGCAGCCCAGTCAGGGGGCCCCGGAGCACTGAAGCTTTCTTT
TRBV25-1,NA,TRBJ1-2,once,CASSGTTVVYGYTF,TGTGCCAGCAGTGGCACTACTGTAGTCTATGGCTACACCTTC
TRBV2,NA,TRBJ1-5,NA,CASSEEGGNQPQHF,TGTGCCAGCAGTGAAGAGGGGGGGAATCAGCCCCAGCATTTT
TRBV6-4,TRBD2,TRBJ2-3,NA,CASSDSGLGTDTQYF,TGTGCCAGCAGTGACTCGGGACTAGGCACAGATACGCAGTATTTT
TRBV5-5,TRBD2,TRBJ2-7,once,CASSFGGWGSYEQYF,TGTGCCAGCAGCTTCGGGGGGTGGGGCTCCTACGAGCAGTACTTC
TRBV10-3,NA,TRBJ2-2,NA,CAISEFNPNTGELFF,TGTGCCATCAGTGAGTTTAATCCCAACACCGGGGAGCTGTTTTTT
TRBV7-6,NA,TRBJ2-2,NA,CASSRTANTGELFF,TGTGCCAGCAGCCGCACGGCGAACACCGGGGAGCTGTTTTTT
TRBV11-1,NA,TRBJ2-3,once,CASNAGKVSDTQYF,TGTGCCAGCAATGCAGGGAAGGTTTCAGATACGCAGTATTTT
TRBV6-5,NA,TRBJ1-3,NA,CAIWEQGSGNTIYF,TGTGCCATCTGGGAACAGGGTTCTGGAAACACCATATATTTT
TRBV5-6,NA,TRBJ1-5,NA,CAPMRGNQPQHF,TGTGCCCCCATGCGGGGGAATCAGCCCCAGCATTTT
TRBV12-3/TRBV12-4,NA,TRBJ1-2,NA,CASSLKEGTGYTF,TGTGCCAGCAGCCTAAAGGAGGGTACAGGCTACACCTTC
TRBV5-1,NA,TRBJ2-7,NA,CASSEDGIPYEQYF,TGCGCCAGCAGCGAAGACGGGATTCCATACGAGCAGTACTTC
TRBV3-1/TRBV3-2,TRBD1,TRBJ1-4,few,CASSRLTPGQSNEKLFF,TGTGCCAGCAGCCGACTGACACCGGGACAGAGTAATGAAAAACTGTTTTTT
TRBV14,NA,TRBJ1-1,NA,CASSQEGRVRTEAFF,TGTGCCAGCAGCCAAGAGGGCAGGGTGCGGACTGAAGCTTTCTTT
TRBV18,TRBD1,TRBJ2-7,once,CASSPSGQGYEQYF,TGTGCCAGCTCACCATCCGGACAGGGCTACGAGCAGTACTTC
TRBV4-3,NA,TRBJ2-2,NA,CASSQLRTEEDTGELFF,TGCGCCAGCAGCCAACTACGGACAGAAGAGGACACCGGGGAGCTGTTTTTT
TRBV24-1,NA,TRBJ2-3,NA,CATSASDTQYF,TGTGCCACCAGCGCGTCAGATACGCAGTATTTT
TRBV7-3,TRBD1,TRBJ2-7,NA,CASSPSGQYEQYF,TGTGCCAGCAGCCCCTCGGGACAGTACGAGCAGTACTTC
TRBV28,NA,TRBJ1-2,few,CASLSRGGGYTF,TGTGCCAGCCTAAGCCGAGGTGGTGGCTACACCTTC
TRBV5-1,NA,TRBJ1-1,once,CASSLQTGVRTEAFF,TGCGCCAGCAGCTTACAGACAGGAGTAAGAACTGAAGCTTTCTTT
TRBV18,TRBD1,TRBJ1-2,NA,CASSPSQGNYGYTF,TGTGCCAGCTCGCCCTCACAGGGGAACTATGGCTACACCTTC
TRBV2,NA,TRBJ1-6,NA,CATALGSLNSPLHF,TGTGCCACCGCTTTGGGTAGCCTAAATTCACCCCTCCACTTT
TRBV7-2,NA,TRBJ1-3,NA,CASSLAARWNTIYF,TGTGCCAGCAGCTTAGCGGCTCGATGGAACACCATATATTTT
TRBV5-1,NA,TRBJ2-1,NA,CASSPGTSAPSYNEQFF,TGCGCCAGCAGCCCAGGAACGTCAGCTCCTTCCTACAATGAGCAGTTCTTC
TRBV18,TRBD1,TRBJ1-1,NA,CASSPRQGSMNTEAFF,TGTGCCAGCTCACCAAGACAGGGCAGCATGAACACTGAAGCTTTCTTT
TRBV6-5,NA,TRBJ1-1,NA,CASRRGPNTEAFF,TGTGCCAGCAGGCGGGGTCCGAACACTGAAGCTTTCTTT
TRBV7-9,TRBD1,TRBJ1-6,NA,CASSLGRQGWSPLHF,TGTGCCAGCAGCTTAGGGCGACAGGGATGGTCACCCCTCCACTTT
TRBV28,TRBD1,TRBJ2-3,NA,CASTDRGRTDTQYF,TGTGCCAGCACCGACAGGGGGCGCACAGATACGCAGTATTTT
TRBV5-4,NA,TRBJ1-1,NA,CASIPGGKKSGYTEAFF,TGTGCCAGCATCCCTGGGGGGAAGAAAAGCGGGTACACTGAAGCTTTCTTT
TRBV27,NA,TRBJ1-6,NA,CASSSGTKVNSPLHF,TGTGCCAGCAGTTCCGGGACTAAGGTTAATTCACCCCTCCACTTT
TRBV7-8,NA,TRBJ2-7,few,CASSLGPGEQYF,TGTGCCAGCAGCCTAGGCCCCGGCGAGCAGTACTTC
TRBV7-8,NA,TRBJ1-6,NA,CASSPSTGNSPLHF,TGTGCCAGCAGCCCTTCAACGGGAAATTCACCCCTCCACTTT
TRBV6-6,TRBD1,TRBJ1-4,NA,CASNRDRGEKLFF,TGTGCCAGCAACCGGGACAGGGGGGAAAAACTGTTTTTT
TRBV19,TRBD1,TRBJ1-4,NA,CASSLRQGDNEKLFF,TGTGCCAGTAGCCTGAGACAGGGAGATAATGAAAAACTGTTTTTT